Sequencing of this T cell receptor (beta chain) was carried out in a study of blood T cell repertoires in COVID-19. Turning to the study itself: Spain, Italy and the United States supplied samples that represented acute and convalescent COVID-19. T cells, B-cell-depleted T cells, or PBMCs provided the cDNA or gDNA that served as material.

Sequenced by immunoSEQ multiplex PCR; TCRdb stores in-frame clones only, minus some. The sample holds about 100,000 clones, roughly nine tenths seen once. The CDR3 is 15 residues long. Germline-derived CDR1 and CDR2 are SGDLS and YYNGEE. Between the trimmed V and J ends, which lost 3 bases and 2 bases, there was a span of 12 bases. Sequenced input: peripheral blood. This clonotype originated in a man in his sixties with acute or convalescent COVID-19. V usage is TRBV9 and J usage is TRBJ2-1; D might be TRBD2 (6 bases). CDR3 residues: CASSGKGGAYNEQFF. In DNA, the CDR3 is TGTGCCAGCAGCGGGAAGGGAGGAGCCTACAATGAGCAGTTCTTC. The whole variable domain, remainder taken from reference TRBV9 and TRBJ2-1, is DSGVTQTPKHLITATGQRVTLRCSPRSGDLSVYWYQQSLDQGLQFLIQYYNGEERAKGNILERFSAQQFPDLHSELNLSSLELGDSALYFCASSGKGGAYNEQFFGPGTRLTVL.